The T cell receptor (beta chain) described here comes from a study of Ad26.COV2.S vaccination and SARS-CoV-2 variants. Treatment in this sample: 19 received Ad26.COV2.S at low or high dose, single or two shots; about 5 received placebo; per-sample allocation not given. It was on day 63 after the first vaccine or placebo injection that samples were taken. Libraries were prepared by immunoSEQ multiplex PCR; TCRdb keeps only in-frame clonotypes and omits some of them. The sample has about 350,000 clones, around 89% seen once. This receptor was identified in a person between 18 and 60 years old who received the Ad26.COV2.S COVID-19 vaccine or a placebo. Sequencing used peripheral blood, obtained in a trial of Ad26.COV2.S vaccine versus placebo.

The CDR3 loop is CSPTTGLRNTIYF. For the CDR3, the DNA is TGCAGCCCTACTACAGGTCTCCGAAACACCATATATTTT. The chain couples TRBV29-1 to TRBJ1-3; tentative D call: TRBD1 (5 bases). V was shortened by 8 bases and J by 5 bases, with 16 bases between the two germline ends. The CDR3 is made up of 13 amino acids. Germline V CDR1 and CDR2: SQVTM, ANQGSEA.